Following are 5 T cell receptor beta chains from one sample sequenced in a study of cytomegalovirus exposure and HLA in healthy donors. Primers: 60 Vbeta forward and 13 Jbeta reverse. The method was immunoSEQ multiplex PCR; TCRdb's version includes in-frame clones alone and lacks a portion of them. The sample lists roughly 98,000 clones, about 78% occurring once. The sequenced sample consisted of PBMCs. These receptors came from a man between 40 and 49 years old in good health and CMV-seronegative.

The gene calls are TRBV5-1 and TRBJ2-1, with 11 bases identical to TRBD2. The CDR3 has 15 residues. CDR1 and CDR2 from the germline V gene are SGHRS and YFSETQ. V lost 0 bases and J lost 6; bases outside the gene matches: 2. CDR3 DNA sequence: TGCGCCAGCAGCTTGGGACTAGCGGGGTTCAATGAGCAGTTCTTC. Protein product: CASSLGLAGFNEQFF.

The chain couples TRBV28 to TRBJ2-3; the D is unclear. This CDR3 has 15 residues. The ends were cut back, 3 bases at V and 0 bases at J, with 10 bases in the middle. Germline V gene data show CDR1 as MDHEN and CDR2 as SYDVKM. CDR3 loop: CASSLGGVSTDTQYF. The CDR3 DNA reads TGTGCCAGCAGTTTGGGTGGAGTGAGCACAGATACGCAGTATTTT.

V and J are TRBV6-1 and TRBJ2-1, with D hard to call. CDR1 is MNHNS, CDR2 SASEGT, per germline. Trimming stripped 3 bases from V and 0 bases from J, with 12 bases between. This CDR3 comprises 16 residues. The CDR3 is CASSDPSVSSYNEQFF. The CDR3 DNA reads TGTGCCAGCAGTGACCCCAGCGTTAGCTCCTACAATGAGCAGTTCTTC.

CDR3 loop: CASSEAPNTEAFF. The CDR3 nucleotides are TGTGCCAGCAGTGAAGCACCGAACACTGAAGCTTTCTTT. The chain joins TRBV6-4 to TRBJ1-1; D is unclear. V lost 3 bases, J lost 1 base, and 6 bases lay in between. The CDR3 is 13 amino acids. From germline, CDR1 is MRHNA and CDR2 SNTAGT.

This chain links TRBV10-2 with TRBJ2-5; the D gene is possibly TRBD2 (6 bases). With 4 bases removed from V and 1 base from J, the gap between germline ends came to 10 bases. Germline CDR1 is WSHSY and CDR2 is SAAADI. The CDR3 totals 14 residues. The CDR3 sequence: CASSVSGSQETQYF. DNA for the CDR3: TGCGCCAGCAGTGTATCCGGGAGCCAAGAGACCCAGTACTTC.